The entry below describes one TCR beta chain. This CDR3 contains 15 residues. Trimming cost V 4 bases and J 4 bases; bases outside gene matches: 8. Germline V gives CDR1 SGHRS, CDR2 YFSETQ. The record originates from a study of blood T cell repertoires in COVID-19. Authors' processing steps: Counts of nucleated cells, estimated from reference gene primer amplification, were obtained. The repertoire was sequenced with immunoSEQ multiplex PCR; TCRdb's copy has only in-frame clones and lacks some. The D gene and trimming were derived from the DNA, and the V and J assignments and clone size from that table. The data contain 300,000 to 350,000 clones, around 85% of them singletons.

The sequenced sample was PBMCs or T cells enriched from blood (not recorded which). V is TRBV5-1 and J is TRBJ2-5; 9 nucleotides agree with TRBD2. The TCR was taken from a woman aged 40 to 55 with acute COVID-19. The CDR3 spells CASSQGTAGGETQYF. CDR3 sequence (DNA): TGCGCCAGCAGCCAAGGGACAGCGGGAGGAGAGACCCAGTACTTC.